The T cell receptor beta chain described here comes from a study of siplizumab effects on memory and regulatory T cells (dated 2019 in TCRdb). Regarding the complete study: The effect of the anti-CD2 antibody siplizumab on alloreactive T-cell subsets was examined in allogeneic mixed lymphocyte reactions constructed from human PBMCs.

To note about this clone: There is no known antigen for this receptor. It has no much larger one-base neighbor in the sample; base qualities were not kept.

Sorted unstimulated T cells and proliferating T cells recovered from mixed lymphocyte reactions underwent TCRbeta CDR3 sequencing. Fresh whole blood from around 11 HLA-typed healthy donors was used to isolate PBMCs. The library was built by means of the immunoSEQ multiplex PCR assay. The deep sequencing platform assayed around 95,000 TCR templates per sample. Genomic DNA extracted from sorted T cells was used for TCRbeta CDR3 sequencing. As for how the authors treated the data: The R programming language was used for the clonal analysis of the TCRbeta CDR3 data. Alloreactive CD4+ and CD8+ clones were defined by comparing unstimulated samples with post-reaction CFSE-low samples. By matching sequences to the repertoires of sorted unstimulated Treg and non-Treg cells, each alloreactive CD4+ clone was assigned a regulatory or non-regulatory origin. TCRdb took over this immuneACCESS table, retaining in-frame rearrangements with V and J assigned. Such tables are incomplete; in checked studies, under half of the missing clones stem from an unresolved V gene, and the remainder is unexplained. The V and J calls and clone size were taken over from that table, and D and trimming were inferred from the DNA. Within this sample are some 110,000 clones, with 93% of them counted one time only. Clones ranked in the top ten supply 0.32% of the sample.

The CDR3, from cysteine to phenylalanine, totals 15 residues. Solely the CDR3 DNA is kept, with 45 bases framed from the first base. CDR1 and CDR2, per the germline V gene, are SGDLS and YYNGEE. V has 1 base trimmed and J has 0 bases trimmed; junction bases matching no gene number 0. The full study reports these points: Because sequences at frequencies below about 10^-5 were poorly captured, only a minor fraction of alloreactive clones could be mapped back to unstimulated subsets. Whether proliferating Tregs from siplizumab cultures were suppressive was not functionally confirmed. Unstimulated naive T cells appeared more diverse than memory T cells, and naive cells seemed to contribute substantially to the alloresponse. Among mappable alloreactive CD4+ clones, an average Treg-derived fraction of about 69% was observed with siplizumab, compared with 25% to 30% in control reactions. Siplizumab significantly reduced the cumulative frequency of alloreactive sequences traceable to unstimulated CD4+ memory T cells. About 80-96% of proliferating CD4+ or CD8+ clones could not be given a naive or memory phenotype.

The TCR was taken from a human donor in good health. The chain is encoded by TRBV9 joined to TRBJ1-3, with 8 middle bases fitting TRBD1. Sequenced material: CD4+ T cells sorted from blood. CDR3 region: CASSVQGASGNTIYF. The bases are TGTGCCAGCAGCGTACAGGGGGCCTCTGGAAACACCATATATTTT.